A selection of T cell receptor beta chains follows, all from one sample in a study of blood T cell repertoires in COVID-19. Profiled with immunoSEQ multiplex PCR; TCRdb holds only in-frame clones, not every one. This table holds fewer than 150,000 clones, 87% found once. Sample: peripheral blood. Source of these receptors: a human donor in a cohort sampled during active COVID-19. Both conserved end residues are part of each CDR3. D genes are given only for firm matches. Clone sizes are given selectively: once, few, many, or a class where the clone is expanded.

j_call: TRBJ1-1
v_call: TRBV10-1
clone_size: NA
d_call: NA
cdr3_aa: CASSEPGKGTEAFF
cdr3_nt: TGCGCCAGCAGTGAGCCAGGGAAAGGCACTGAAGCTTTCTTT

j_call: TRBJ2-7
v_call: TRBV28
clone_size: NA
d_call: NA
cdr3_aa: CASSPRRQGSAYEQYF
cdr3_nt: TGTGCCAGCAGTCCCCGCCGGCAAGGCAGCGCCTACGAGCAGTACTTC

j_call: TRBJ2-7
v_call: TRBV4-1
clone_size: NA
d_call: TRBD1
cdr3_aa: CASSQDIDRGYEQYF
cdr3_nt: TGCGCCAGCAGCCAAGATATCGACAGGGGCTACGAGCAGTACTTC

j_call: TRBJ1-2
v_call: TRBV3-1/TRBV3-2
clone_size: NA
d_call: TRBD1
cdr3_aa: CASSNPGTAKYGYTF
cdr3_nt: TGTGCCAGCAGCAACCCCGGGACAGCGAAGTATGGCTACACCTTC

j_call: TRBJ2-2
v_call: TRBV7-3
clone_size: NA
d_call: NA
cdr3_aa: CASSLIPGQRTGELFF
cdr3_nt: TGTGCCAGCAGCTTAATCCCAGGACAGAGAACCGGGGAGCTGTTTTTT

j_call: TRBJ1-5
v_call: TRBV3-1/TRBV3-2
clone_size: NA
d_call: TRBD1
cdr3_aa: CASSQGQGKQPQHF
cdr3_nt: TGTGCCAGCAGCCAAGGACAGGGGAAACAGCCCCAGCATTTT

j_call: TRBJ2-7
v_call: TRBV11-2
clone_size: NA
d_call: TRBD2
cdr3_aa: CASNHGGRDWRYEQYF
cdr3_nt: TGTGCCAGCAACCATGGAGGGAGGGATTGGAGATACGAGCAGTACTTC

j_call: TRBJ1-2
v_call: TRBV6-1
clone_size: once
d_call: TRBD1
cdr3_aa: CASSEGTGTYGYTF
cdr3_nt: TGTGCCAGCAGTGAAGGGACAGGAACCTATGGCTACACCTTC

j_call: TRBJ2-5
v_call: TRBV19
clone_size: NA
d_call: NA
cdr3_aa: CASSPSPGGGFQETQYF
cdr3_nt: TGTGCCAGTAGTCCAAGTCCAGGCGGAGGGTTCCAAGAGACCCAGTACTTC

j_call: TRBJ1-1
v_call: TRBV19
clone_size: NA
d_call: TRBD1
cdr3_aa: CASSIRGQGEEAFF
cdr3_nt: TGTGCCAGTAGTATCCGAGGACAGGGAGAGGAAGCTTTCTTT

j_call: TRBJ1-4
v_call: TRBV15
clone_size: few
d_call: NA
cdr3_aa: CATSRDGFANEKLFF
cdr3_nt: TGTGCCACCAGCAGAGACGGGTTTGCAAATGAAAAACTGTTTTTT

j_call: TRBJ2-7
v_call: TRBV21-1
clone_size: NA
d_call: NA
cdr3_aa: CASSALRDREREQYF
cdr3_nt: TGTGCCAGCAGCGCGCTCCGGGACAGGGAACGGGAGCAGTACTTC

j_call: TRBJ1-4
v_call: TRBV5-8
clone_size: NA
d_call: NA
cdr3_aa: CASSLEAGLEKLFF
cdr3_nt: TGTGCCAGCAGCTTGGAGGCAGGGCTTGAAAAACTGTTTTTT

j_call: TRBJ1-1
v_call: TRBV5-1
clone_size: NA
d_call: TRBD1
cdr3_aa: CASSFQGAKNTEAFF
cdr3_nt: TGCGCCAGCAGCTTCCAGGGGGCCAAGAACACTGAAGCTTTCTTT

j_call: TRBJ2-3
v_call: TRBV18
clone_size: NA
d_call: TRBD2
cdr3_aa: CASSPLAGTTDTQYF
cdr3_nt: TGTGCCAGCTCGCCACTAGCGGGCACCACAGATACGCAGTATTTT

j_call: TRBJ1-5
v_call: TRBV7-3
clone_size: NA
d_call: TRBD1
cdr3_aa: CASTQFRGQGKVWYSNQPQHF
cdr3_nt: TGTGCCAGCACCCAATTCAGGGGACAGGGAAAGGTTTGGTATAGCAATCAGCCCCAGCATTTT

j_call: TRBJ2-7
v_call: TRBV2
clone_size: NA
d_call: NA
cdr3_aa: CASSVQGVVQYF
cdr3_nt: TGTGCCAGCAGTGTACAGGGAGTTGTGCAGTACTTC

j_call: TRBJ1-2
v_call: TRBV20-1
clone_size: NA
d_call: NA
cdr3_aa: CSAIYGYTF
cdr3_nt: TGCAGTGCCATCTATGGCTACACCTTC

j_call: TRBJ2-7
v_call: TRBV5-8
clone_size: NA
d_call: NA
cdr3_aa: CASSLFRQREGFGYEQYF
cdr3_nt: TGTGCCAGCAGCTTGTTCAGACAGAGAGAAGGCTTTGGCTACGAGCAGTACTTC

j_call: TRBJ1-2
v_call: TRBV19
clone_size: NA
d_call: TRBD1
cdr3_aa: CAIGQGSGYTF
cdr3_nt: TGTGCCATAGGACAGGGGTCTGGCTACACCTTC

j_call: TRBJ2-7
v_call: TRBV13
clone_size: NA
d_call: TRBD1
cdr3_aa: CASSLRSGGGYEQYF
cdr3_nt: TGTGCCAGCAGCTTAAGGTCAGGGGGTGGATACGAGCAGTACTTC

j_call: TRBJ1-6
v_call: TRBV7-9
clone_size: few
d_call: NA
cdr3_aa: CASSLARGESPLHF
cdr3_nt: TGTGCCAGCAGCTTAGCGCGGGGGGAATCACCCCTCCACTTT

j_call: TRBJ2-1
v_call: TRBV3-1/TRBV3-2
clone_size: NA
d_call: TRBD2
cdr3_aa: CASSQVPSGGPHEQFF
cdr3_nt: TGTGCCAGCAGCCAAGTCCCCAGCGGGGGGCCCCATGAGCAGTTCTTC

j_call: TRBJ2-5
v_call: TRBV12-3/TRBV12-4
clone_size: NA
d_call: TRBD1
cdr3_aa: CASKTGGPETQYF
cdr3_nt: TGTGCCAGCAAAACAGGGGGCCCGGAGACCCAGTACTTC

j_call: TRBJ1-5
v_call: TRBV3-1/TRBV3-2
clone_size: NA
d_call: TRBD1
cdr3_aa: CASSQGQGVGGQPQHF
cdr3_nt: TGTGCCAGCAGCCAAGGGCAGGGGGTCGGTGGACAGCCCCAGCATTTT

j_call: TRBJ1-2
v_call: TRBV27
clone_size: NA
d_call: NA
cdr3_aa: CASSLSTGMDGYGYTF
cdr3_nt: TGTGCCAGCAGTTTATCCACAGGGATGGATGGATATGGCTACACCTTC

j_call: TRBJ2-5
v_call: TRBV9
clone_size: NA
d_call: NA
cdr3_aa: CASSVGGGVGETQYF
cdr3_nt: TGTGCCAGCAGCGTAGGAGGGGGGGTAGGAGAGACCCAGTACTTC

j_call: TRBJ1-2
v_call: TRBV5-6
clone_size: NA
d_call: NA
cdr3_aa: CASSPVVGNYGYTF
cdr3_nt: TGTGCCAGCAGCCCGGTGGTCGGGAACTATGGCTACACCTTC

j_call: TRBJ2-3
v_call: TRBV5-1
clone_size: NA
d_call: TRBD2
cdr3_aa: CASSLGREGIDTQYF
cdr3_nt: TGCGCCAGCAGCTTGGGGCGGGAGGGTATCGATACGCAGTATTTT

j_call: TRBJ2-5
v_call: TRBV5-1
clone_size: NA
d_call: TRBD2
cdr3_aa: CASSSGLAGVFQETQYF
cdr3_nt: TGCGCCAGCAGTTCCGGACTAGCGGGAGTATTCCAAGAGACCCAGTACTTC

j_call: TRBJ2-1
v_call: TRBV24-1
clone_size: NA
d_call: TRBD1
cdr3_aa: CATSDRTTGDLYNEQFF
cdr3_nt: TGTGCCACCAGTGACCGAACAACAGGGGACCTCTACAATGAGCAGTTCTTC

j_call: TRBJ2-5
v_call: TRBV11-2
clone_size: NA
d_call: NA
cdr3_aa: CASSLVRGGPSQETQYF
cdr3_nt: TGTGCCAGCAGCTTAGTCCGAGGCGGGCCGAGCCAAGAGACCCAGTACTTC

j_call: TRBJ2-1
v_call: TRBV7-9
clone_size: NA
d_call: TRBD2
cdr3_aa: CASSSGTSGFSYNEQFF
cdr3_nt: TGTGCCAGCAGCTCTGGGACTAGCGGGTTCTCCTACAATGAGCAGTTCTTC

j_call: TRBJ2-5
v_call: TRBV7-3
clone_size: NA
d_call: NA
cdr3_aa: CASSSPGLETQYF
cdr3_nt: TGTGCCAGCAGTTCCCCAGGGTTGGAGACCCAGTACTTC

j_call: TRBJ2-7
v_call: TRBV13
clone_size: NA
d_call: NA
cdr3_aa: CASSLAVAVYEQYF
cdr3_nt: TGTGCCAGCAGCTTAGCGGTAGCGGTCTACGAGCAGTACTTC

j_call: TRBJ1-1
v_call: TRBV11-3
clone_size: NA
d_call: NA
cdr3_aa: CATTGLNTEAFF
cdr3_nt: TGTGCCACGACAGGACTGAACACTGAAGCTTTCTTT

j_call: TRBJ2-3
v_call: TRBV28
clone_size: NA
d_call: NA
cdr3_aa: CASAPQGFSTQYF
cdr3_nt: TGTGCCAGCGCACCCCAGGGATTCAGCACGCAGTATTTT

j_call: TRBJ2-7
v_call: TRBV12-3/TRBV12-4
clone_size: NA
d_call: NA
cdr3_aa: CASSPAYEQYF
cdr3_nt: TGTGCCAGCAGTCCGGCCTACGAGCAGTACTTC

j_call: TRBJ2-1
v_call: TRBV5-4
clone_size: NA
d_call: NA
cdr3_aa: CASSPGLVGSGANEQFF
cdr3_nt: TGTGCCAGCAGCCCCGGTCTGGTGGGAAGTGGGGCCAATGAGCAGTTCTTC

j_call: TRBJ1-2
v_call: TRBV5-6
clone_size: NA
d_call: TRBD1
cdr3_aa: CASSRRQGALGYGYTF
cdr3_nt: TGTGCCAGCAGCAGACGGCAGGGGGCGCTTGGCTATGGCTACACCTTC